This T cell receptor (beta chain) derives from a study of OX40 agonist ivuxolimab in advanced cancers. The study, taken as a whole, reports: Researchers did not determine the expanded peripheral T cells' antigen specificity. Average numbers of expanded clones were greater in CD8+ T cells than in CD4+.

This clone was detected only once. The antigen is unknown. Data came from immunoSEQ multiplex PCR; TCRdb stores just in-frame clones and leaves some out. Among about 66,000 clones listed, 88% were seen once. CDR3 length equals 14 residues. Trimming removed 2 bases at V and 6 bases at J, with 11 bases between. The germline V gene has CDR1 SGHTA and CDR2 FQGNSA. J is TRBJ1-5 and V is TRBV7-2; tentatively, D is TRBD1 (6 bases). This receptor was taken from an adult with an advanced solid tumor such as melanoma, head and neck, liver or kidney cancer. Sequenced here: CD4+ or CD8+ T cells sorted from blood, sampled in a trial of the OX40 agonist ivuxolimab. Written as DNA, the CDR3 is TGTGCCAGCAGCTTAACGGGGGCTGGTCAGCCCCAGCATTTT. It codes for CASSLTGAGQPQHF.